One sample yielded the 8 T cell receptor beta chains listed below, sequenced in a study of blood T cell repertoires in COVID-19. Repertoires were generated with immunoSEQ multiplex PCR, while TCRdb's copy carries only in-frame clones and drops some. The sample records around 79,000 clones, about 87% being singletons. The sample was peripheral blood. These receptors were collected from a human donor in a cohort sampled during active COVID-19.

The chain combines TRBV5-4 with TRBJ2-3; D perhaps matches TRBD1 (6 bases). V lost 4 bases, J lost 2 bases, and 8 bases lay in between. CDR3 size: 13 residues. CDR1 is SGHNT and CDR2 is YYREEE in the germline V gene (reference sequence). The CDR3 DNA is TGTGCCAGCAGCCACAGGGCCACAGATACGCAGTATTTT. Translation: CASSHRATDTQYF.

This clone was observed once. The CDR3 DNA is TGTGCCAGTAGTATCTCGACTAGCGGTAGATACGGAAACATTCAGTACTTC. Translation gives CASSISTSGRYGNIQYF. This chain connects TRBV19 to TRBJ2-4, with 9 bases that match TRBD2. Trimming took 3 bases from V and 6 from J; bases not matched to a gene: 12. Germline CDR1 LNHDA, CDR2 SQIVND (reference sequence). The CDR3 extends over 17 amino acids.

The chain joins TRBV21-1 to TRBJ2-5; the DNA was not compared with TRBD2, the D call given in the table. TRBV21-1 is flagged as a pseudogene. The CDR3 sequence is 16 residues long. The chain's CDR3 is CASSTLAGYGEETQYF. For the CDR3, the DNA is TGTGCCAGCAGCACCCTAGCGGGATACGGGGAAGAGACCCAGTACTTC.

The chain recombines TRBV7-9 with TRBJ1-2; D is uncertain. CDR3 length: 12 amino acids. V lost 2 bases and J lost 2, with 3 bases in between. From germline, CDR1 is SEHNR and CDR2 FQNEAQ (reference sequence). DNA of the CDR3: TGTGCCAGCAGCTTACAGAACTATGGCTACACCTTC. Its protein product is CASSLQNYGYTF.

This chain links TRBV29-1 with TRBJ1-2; 8 bases are a match to TRBD1. The CDR3 runs 13 residues. J was trimmed by 8 bases and V by 4 bases; bases with no gene match: 9. Germline CDR1 reads SQVTM; CDR2 reads ANQGSEA. CDR3 sequence reads: CSVGRQGMGGYTF. The CDR3 DNA sequence: TGCAGCGTTGGAAGACAGGGGATGGGCGGCTACACCTTC.

The chain links TRBV5-1 to TRBJ2-5, with D possibly being TRBD2 (5 bases). Deletions cut 3 bases from V and 5 bases from J, with 14 bases between. Germline CDR1 SGHRS, CDR2 YFSETQ. The CDR3 consists of 14 residues. This CDR3 reads CASSSGVGSETQYF. The CDR3 DNA follows: TGCGCCAGCAGCTCCGGGGTCGGCTCCGAGACCCAGTACTTC.

The sample holds one count of this clone. V is TRBV11-3 and J is TRBJ2-6; D possibly corresponds to TRBD1 (5 bases). CDR1 SGHNT and CDR2 YENEEA come from the germline V gene. The V end lost 1 base, the J end lost 7 bases, and 8 bases lay between the germline ends. The CDR3 has 14 residues. The CDR3 reads CASSLVRVANVLTF. CDR3 DNA: TGTGCCAGCAGCTTAGTCAGGGTAGCCAACGTCCTGACTTTC.

The rearrangement joins TRBV28 to TRBJ2-3, with D maybe TRBD1 (6 bases). V lost 3 bases and J 4 bases, leaving 20 bases between the germline ends. The CDR3 runs 17 residues. Germline assignment: CDR1 MDHEN and CDR2 SYDVKM. CDR3 loop: CASSLVSLNSGADTQYF. The CDR3 bases are TGTGCCAGCAGTTTGGTATCGCTAAACTCAGGGGCAGATACGCAGTATTTT. Variable domain in full (rest from reference TRBV28 and TRBJ2-3): DVKVTQSSRYLVKRTGEKVFLECVQDMDHENMFWYRQDPGLGLRLIYFSYDVKMKEKGDIPEGYSVSREKKERFSLILESASTNQTSMYLCASSLVSLNSGADTQYFGPGTRLTVL.